The sequence of this T cell receptor beta chain was determined in a study of cytomegalovirus exposure and HLA in healthy donors. To note about this clone: The antigen is undetermined.

Study-wide results and caveats: Reports credit the classifier with highly specific, highly sensitive diagnosis of cytomegalovirus status. With later analysis, a missense DCLRE1C variant became linked to TCR beta V- and J-gene trimming.

Germline trimming cut 3 bases from V and 3 bases from J; bases unmatched to any gene: 23. Per germline, CDR1 MDHEN and CDR2 SYDVKM. This CDR3 region has 21 residues. PCR involved 60 Vbeta and 13 Jbeta primers. Assay: immunoSEQ multiplex PCR; the TCRdb copy retains only in-frame clones and omits some. The table records around 190,000 clones, roughly 83% of them present only once. The chain is built from TRBV28 and TRBJ1-5; 7 nucleotides align to TRBD1. The sample comprised PBMCs. This TCR was sampled from a woman aged 45-59 years in good health and CMV-seronegative. The CDR3, as DNA: TGTGCCAGCAGTTTTCCTATCTCAATACAGGGGAAGGCTATTCTCAATCAGCCCCAGCATTTT. This codes for CASSFPISIQGKAILNQPQHF.